The next 20 T cell receptor beta chains were all read from a single sample in a study of blood T cell repertoires in COVID-19. TCRdb's table, derived via immunoSEQ multiplex PCR, lists solely in-frame clones and lacks some. Of roughly 200,000 clones in the sample, about 83% were seen once. The source material was peripheral blood. Receptors were obtained from a human donor in a cohort sampled during active COVID-19.

This chain joins TRBV6-5 and TRBJ1-1, with TRBD1 identical over 7 bases. J lost 7 bases, V lost 6 bases, and 5 bases had no gene match. CDR1 is MNHEY and CDR2 is SVGAGI in the germline V gene. The CDR3 contains 12 residues. CDR3 loop: CASRLDRYEAFF. The CDR3 bases are TGTGCCAGCAGGCTGGACAGGTATGAAGCTTTCTTT.

This chain links TRBV7-6 with TRBJ2-7; 8 bases match TRBD1. The J segment lost 0 bases and the V segment lost 5 bases, leaving 3 bases of the junction unmatched. The CDR3 extends over 14 amino acids. CDR1 and CDR2 from the germline V gene are SGHVS and FNYEAQ. The CDR3 loop is CASSPQGVSYEQYF. In DNA form, the CDR3 reads TGTGCCAGCAGCCCACAGGGGGTCTCCTACGAGCAGTACTTC.

This sequence joins TRBV18 and TRBJ1-3; D is possibly TRBD1 (6 bases). V lost 4 bases and J lost 7, with 23 bases in between. Per germline, CDR1 KGHSH and CDR2 LQKENI. The CDR3 length is 17 residues. DNA for the CDR3: TGTGCCAGCTCACTCCAGGGGTCCGGGACCTTAGGGAACACCATATATTTT. This sequence encodes CASSLQGSGTLGNTIYF. The whole variable domain, remainder taken from reference TRBV18 and TRBJ1-3, is NAGVMQNPRHLVRRRGQEARLRCSPMKGHSHVYWYRQLPEEGLKFMVYLQKENIIDESGMPKERFSAEFPKEGPSILRIQQVVRGDSAAYFCASSLQGSGTLGNTIYFGEGSWLTVV.

The rearrangement joins TRBV7-9 to TRBJ1-2; D is unresolved. Germline V CDR1 and CDR2: SEHNR, FQNEAQ (reference sequence). The CDR3 has 13 amino acids. V shed 3 bases and J shed 1 base, with 6 bases lying between them. The CDR3 reads CASSFASNYGYTF. CDR3 nucleotides: TGTGCCAGCAGCTTTGCCAGTAACTATGGCTACACCTTC. Full variable domain (remainder filled in from reference TRBV7-9 and TRBJ1-2): DTGVSQNPRHKITKRGQNVTFRCDPISEHNRLYWYRQTLGQGPEFLTYFQNEAQLEKSRLLSDRFSAERPKGSFSTLEIQRTEQGDSAMYLCASSFASNYGYTFGSGTRLTVV.

J is TRBJ2-7 and V is TRBV28; TRBD1 matches at 10 bases. Germline trimming cut 5 bases from V and 10 bases from J; bases unmatched to any gene: 11. Germline V CDR1 and CDR2: MDHEN, SYDVKM. The CDR3 has 14 amino acids. CDR3 bases: TGTGCCAGCAGTCCCGCAGGGACAGGGGTTCGCCAGTACTTC. It encodes CASSPAGTGVRQYF.

This clone was observed a single time. The chain recombines TRBV5-1 with TRBJ2-7; 12 positions agree with TRBD1. Trimming cost V 5 bases and J 5 bases; bases outside gene matches: 5. Per germline, CDR1 SGHRS and CDR2 YFSETQ. The CDR3 contains 14 residues. The CDR3 region has the DNA TGCGCCAGCAGTTTCGGGACAGGGGGCAACGAGCAGTACTTC. Translating gives CASSFGTGGNEQYF.

The V call is TRBV6-2 or TRBV6-3, the J call TRBJ1-2; 8 bases are shared with TRBD1. Trimming removed 5 bases from V and 3 bases from J; junction bases left unmatched: 5. The CDR3 has 14 residues. Germline V gene lookup returns CDR1 MNHEY and CDR2 SVGEGT. The CDR3: CASSTSTGDYGYTF. DNA for the CDR3: TGTGCCAGCAGTACCTCGACAGGGGACTATGGCTACACCTTC.

This clone was detected only once. The rearrangement joins TRBV4-1 to TRBJ2-2; a possible D gene is TRBD1 (6 bases). This CDR3 has 15 amino acids. The V and J ends lost 1 base and 0 bases respectively, with 6 bases between them. CDR1 is MGHRA and CDR2 is YSYEKL in the germline V gene. The CDR3 sequence is CASSQAGANTGELFF. CDR3 sequence (DNA): TGCGCCAGCAGCCAAGCAGGGGCGAACACCGGGGAGCTGTTTTTT.

The chain employs TRBV7-2 and TRBJ2-7; TRBD2 aligns across 9 bases. With 5 bases clipped from V and 3 bases from J, the junction kept 5 bases outside the gene matches. Germline V gene lookup returns CDR1 SGHTA and CDR2 FQGNSA. The CDR3 runs to 14 residues. CDR3 bases: TGTGCCAGCAGCGCCCGACTAGCGGTCTACGAGCAGTACTTC. This codes for CASSARLAVYEQYF.

This clone was detected only once. The V gene is TRBV11-2, the J gene TRBJ1-4; no reliable D call. Looked up from germline, CDR1 is SGHAT and CDR2 is FQNNGV. The CDR3 covers 14 residues. Trimming took 3 bases from V and 6 from J, leaving 11 bases between them. The CDR3 bases are TGTGCCAGCAGCTTCTCCCGTCCAGATGAAAAACTGTTTTTT. It is translated as CASSFSRPDEKLFF. The whole variable domain, remainder taken from reference TRBV11-2 and TRBJ1-4, is EAGVAQSPRYKIIEKRQSVAFWCNPISGHATLYWYQQILGQGPKLLIQFQNNGVVDDSQLPKDRFSAERLKGVDSTLKIQPAKLEDSAVYLCASSFSRPDEKLFFGSGTQLSVL.

The chain couples TRBV6-5 to TRBJ1-2; 10 nucleotides match TRBD1. CDR1 and CDR2 from the germline V gene are MNHEY and SVGAGI. There are 13 residues in the CDR3. V trimming: 6 bases; J trimming: 9 bases; junction bases outside the gene matches: 7. The DNA for the CDR3 is TGTGCCAGCAGATCCGGGACAGGGGAGCGCTACACCTTC. Its translation is CASRSGTGERYTF.

The chain couples TRBV15 to TRBJ1-5; 10 nucleotides match TRBD1. The CDR3 consists of 15 residues. Germline V gene data show CDR1 as LNHNV and CDR2 as YYDKDF (reference sequence). The J segment lost 6 bases and the V segment lost 1 base, leaving 3 bases of the junction unmatched. The CDR3 DNA is TGTGCCACCAGCAGAGGACAGGGGGCTCTTCAGCCCCAGCATTTT. It translates to CATSRGQGALQPQHF.

The rearrangement joins TRBV28 to TRBJ1-5, with D maybe TRBD1 (5 bases). Looked up from germline, CDR1 is MDHEN and CDR2 is SYDVKM. V gave up 6 bases and J gave up 3 bases, with 15 bases separating them. The CDR3 length is 15 residues. CDR3 nucleotide sequence: TGTGCCAGCAGGTCCAAAACAGGAGTCAATCAGCCCCAGCATTTT. The encoded protein is CASRSKTGVNQPQHF.

J is TRBJ1-3 and V is TRBV5-1; 9 bases agree with TRBD1. Per germline, CDR1 SGHRS and CDR2 YFSETQ. The CDR3 loop spans 14 amino acids. J lost 5 bases, V lost 3 bases, and 3 bases had no gene match. The CDR3 DNA sequence: TGCGCCAGCAGCTCCGGGACAGGGAGAAACACCATATATTTT. This translates into CASSSGTGRNTIYF.

The chain uses TRBV5-6 and TRBJ1-4; TRBD1 agrees at 8 bases. V shed 4 bases, J shed 7 bases, and the junction held 6 bases outside the gene matches. Germline assignment: CDR1 SGHDT and CDR2 YYEEEE. This CDR3 region has 14 residues. CDR3 coding DNA: TGTGCCAGCAGCCTGGACAGGGTGGTTGAAAAACTGTTTTTT. This translates into CASSLDRVVEKLFF.

V usage is TRBV6-2 or TRBV6-3 and J usage is TRBJ2-7; 14 bases are a match to TRBD2. From germline, CDR1 is MNHEY and CDR2 SVGEGT. V dropped 5 bases and J dropped 1; count of bases not matched to a gene: 7. CDR3 size: 17 residues. CDR3 amino acids: CASSTGTSGSRSYEQYF. CDR3 coding DNA: TGTGCCAGCAGTACCGGGACTAGCGGGAGCAGGTCCTACGAGCAGTACTTC.

V usage is TRBV18 and J usage is TRBJ2-3; TRBD2 aligns across 8 bases. Germline trimming cut 3 bases from V and 1 base from J; bases unmatched to any gene: 6. CDR3 length equals 16 residues. Germline CDR1 and CDR2: KGHSH and LQKENI. The CDR3: CASSPILAGGTDTQYF. The CDR3 region has the DNA TGTGCCAGCTCACCTATCCTAGCGGGCGGCACAGATACGCAGTATTTT.

The genes are TRBV3-1 (or the pseudogene TRBV3-2) and TRBJ2-1; TRBD1 matches at 10 bases. J was trimmed by 7 bases and V by 4 bases; bases with no gene match: 1. The CDR3 is 13 residues long. The germline gives CDR1 LGHDT, CDR2 YNNKEL (reference sequence). The CDR3 DNA reads TGTGCCAGCAGCCCGGGACAGGGGAATGAGCAGTTCTTC. Protein product: CASSPGQGNEQFF.

The chain employs TRBV4-2 and TRBJ2-2, with 10 bases matching TRBD2. V lost 0 bases, J lost 8 bases, and 6 bases stayed unmatched. The CDR3 consists of 16 residues. Germline values: CDR1 LGHNA, CDR2 YNFKEQ. The CDR3 here is CASSQDQSSGGGELFF. DNA of the CDR3: TGTGCCAGCAGCCAAGATCAGTCTAGCGGGGGAGGGGAGCTGTTTTTT.

V usage is TRBV4-3 and J usage is TRBJ2-6, with TRBD1 as a possible D gene (6 bases). Per the germline V gene, CDR1 is LGHNA and CDR2 is YSLEER. The CDR3 has 18 residues. V lost 0 bases to trimming and J lost 0 bases, with 12 bases between them. In DNA form, the CDR3 reads TGCGCCAGCAGCCAAGATTGGTTAGGGGGCTCTGGGGCCAACGTCCTGACTTTC. Translated, it gives CASSQDWLGGSGANVLTF.